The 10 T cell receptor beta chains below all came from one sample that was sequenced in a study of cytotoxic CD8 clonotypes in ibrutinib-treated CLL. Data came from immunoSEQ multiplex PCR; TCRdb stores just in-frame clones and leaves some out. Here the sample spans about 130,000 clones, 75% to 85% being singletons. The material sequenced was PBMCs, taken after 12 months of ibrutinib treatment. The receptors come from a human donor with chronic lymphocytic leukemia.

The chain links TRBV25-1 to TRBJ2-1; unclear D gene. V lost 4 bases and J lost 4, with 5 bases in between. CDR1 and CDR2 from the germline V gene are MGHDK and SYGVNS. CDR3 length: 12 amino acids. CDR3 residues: CASSGTYNEQFF. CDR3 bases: TGTGCCAGCAGTGGAACATACAATGAGCAGTTCTTC.

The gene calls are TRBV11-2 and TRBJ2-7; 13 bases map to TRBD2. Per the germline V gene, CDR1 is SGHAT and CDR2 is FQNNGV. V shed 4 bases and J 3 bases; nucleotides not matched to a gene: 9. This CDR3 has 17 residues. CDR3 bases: TGTGCCAGCAGCTCAGGACTAGCGGGGGAAAGCAGCTACGAGCAGTACTTC. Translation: CASSSGLAGESSYEQYF.

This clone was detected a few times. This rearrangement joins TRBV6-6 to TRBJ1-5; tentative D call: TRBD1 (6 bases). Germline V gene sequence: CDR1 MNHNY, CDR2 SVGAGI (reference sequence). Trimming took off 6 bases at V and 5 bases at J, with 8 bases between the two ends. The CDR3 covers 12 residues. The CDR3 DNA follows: TGTGCCAGCAGCCCAGGGGATCAGCCCCAGCATTTT. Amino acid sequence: CASSPGDQPQHF.

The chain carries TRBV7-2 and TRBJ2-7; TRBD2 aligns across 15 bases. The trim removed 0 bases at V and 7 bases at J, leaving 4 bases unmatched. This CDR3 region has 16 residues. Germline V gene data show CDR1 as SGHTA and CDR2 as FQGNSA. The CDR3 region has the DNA TGTGCCAGCAGCTTAGCCCCGGGACTAGCGGGAGGTGAGCAGTACTTC. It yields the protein CASSLAPGLAGGEQYF.

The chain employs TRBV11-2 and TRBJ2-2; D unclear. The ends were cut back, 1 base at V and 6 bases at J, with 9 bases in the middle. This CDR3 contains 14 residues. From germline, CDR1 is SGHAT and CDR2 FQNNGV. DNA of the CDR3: TGTGCCAGCAGCTTAGCAGGCCGGCCCGGGGAGCTGTTTTTT. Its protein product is CASSLAGRPGELFF.

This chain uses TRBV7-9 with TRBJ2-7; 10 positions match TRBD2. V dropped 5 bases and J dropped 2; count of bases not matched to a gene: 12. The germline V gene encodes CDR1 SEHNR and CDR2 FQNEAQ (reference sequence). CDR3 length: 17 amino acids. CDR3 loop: CASSLAGSLAGAYEQYF. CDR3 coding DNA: TGTGCCAGCAGCCTCGCCGGAAGTCTAGCGGGAGCCTACGAGCAGTACTTC.

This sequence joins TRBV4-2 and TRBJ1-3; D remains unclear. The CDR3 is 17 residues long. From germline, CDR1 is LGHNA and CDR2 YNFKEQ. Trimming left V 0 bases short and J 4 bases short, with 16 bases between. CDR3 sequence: CASSQEPSRTFGNTIYF. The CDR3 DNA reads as TGTGCCAGCAGCCAAGAGCCAAGTCGAACCTTCGGAAACACCATATATTTT.

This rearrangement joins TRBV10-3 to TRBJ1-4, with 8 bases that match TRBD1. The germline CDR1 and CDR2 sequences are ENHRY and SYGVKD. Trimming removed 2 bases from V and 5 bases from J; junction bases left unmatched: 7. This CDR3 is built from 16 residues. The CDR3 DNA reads TGTGCCATCAGTGAGCGGGCAGGGGGCGAAAATGAAAAACTGTTTTTT. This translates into CAISERAGGENEKLFF.

This CDR3 is CASSLQAFYEQYF. For the CDR3, the DNA is TGTGCCAGCAGCTTACAGGCCTTCTACGAGCAGTACTTC. The chain links TRBV7-2 to TRBJ2-7; D unclear. Per the germline V gene, CDR1 is SGHTA and CDR2 is FQGNSA. V dropped 2 bases and J dropped 3 bases, with 8 bases sitting between them. The CDR3 is 13 amino acids.

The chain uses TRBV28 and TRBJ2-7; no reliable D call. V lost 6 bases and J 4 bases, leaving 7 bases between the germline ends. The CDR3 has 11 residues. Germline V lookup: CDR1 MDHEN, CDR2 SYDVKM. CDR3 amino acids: CASSPRYEQYF. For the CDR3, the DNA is TGTGCCAGCAGCCCTCGGTACGAGCAGTACTTC.